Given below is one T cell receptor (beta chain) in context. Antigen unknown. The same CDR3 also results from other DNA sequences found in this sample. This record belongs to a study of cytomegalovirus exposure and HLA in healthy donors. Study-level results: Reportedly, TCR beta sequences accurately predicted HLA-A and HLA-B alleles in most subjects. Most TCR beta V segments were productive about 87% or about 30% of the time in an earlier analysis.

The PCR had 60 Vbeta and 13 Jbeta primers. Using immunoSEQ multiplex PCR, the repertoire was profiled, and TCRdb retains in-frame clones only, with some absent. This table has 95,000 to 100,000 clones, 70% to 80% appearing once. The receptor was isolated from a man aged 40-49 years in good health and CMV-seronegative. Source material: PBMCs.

The CDR3 DNA sequence: TGCGCCAGCAGCTTGGTCCAGGGGGCCTCCGGGGAGCTGTTTTTT. Translation gives CASSLVQGASGELFF. The rearrangement uses TRBV5-1 and TRBJ2-2, with 8 bases that match TRBD1. V was pared by 0 bases and J by 6 bases, with 4 bases of the junction left unmatched. The germline V gene encodes CDR1 SGHRS and CDR2 YFSETQ. The CDR3 has 15 amino acids.